The clone carrying this TCR beta chain appeared a single time. Its antigen remains unidentified. This sample stems from a study of CD8+CD57+ T cells in acquired aplastic anemia. Study summary: Average DNA yield from sorted CD4+ and CD8+ cells was around 3 ug. Around 10 million reads were obtained on average for healthy donor CD4+ cells.

V was clipped by 0 bases and J by 7 bases, with 12 bases between them. The CDR3 covers 14 residues. The germline gives CDR1 MGHRA, CDR2 YSYEKL. TCR beta VDJ and CDR3 profiles were obtained from a genomic DNA template. Each CDR3 protein gets one entry after TCRdb re-called the reads with MiXCR. Counted here are fewer than 200,000 distinct CDR3 sequences, approximately 60% occurring once; the ten biggest clones make up under 50%. Study-wide results and limits: Patients were compared with controls for CD8+ Simpson's diversity, and no significant difference emerged.

The sequenced material came from sorted CD4+, CD8+, or CD8+CD57+ T cells (not recorded which) from PBMCs. The chain joins TRBV4-1 to TRBJ1-2; D is unclear. The TCR originated in a human donor in good health. The CDR3 loop is CASSQESGRRGYTF. CDR3 nucleotides: TGCGCCAGCAGCCAAGAATCGGGGAGGCGTGGCTACACCTTC.